Below are 16 T cell receptor beta chains sequenced from a single sample in a study of tumor and adjacent non-tumor tissue in lung cancer. This sample's RNA came from whole unsorted tissue. Distant lung tissue was collected more than 3 cm away from the tumor edge. TCRbeta libraries were built with three rounds of nested PCR, modified from ARM-PCR. TCRdb re-called the multiplex PCR reads with MiXCR, one entry per CDR3 protein. The repertoire holds some 100,000 distinct CDR3 sequences, with 55% to 65% as singletons. The sample was distant non-tumor lung tissue. The receptors here all came from a young man with non-small cell lung cancer.

This clonotype was detected many times. This chain links TRBV20-1 with TRBJ1-1; D unresolved. V was pared by 1 base and J by 1 base, with 7 bases between. From germline, CDR1 is DFQATT and CDR2 SNEGSKA (reference sequence). This CDR3 contains 13 residues. Here the CDR3 DNA reads TGCAGTGCTAGAGGCCGGGGGAACACTGAAGCTTTCTTT. It is translated as CSARGRGNTEAFF.

Comments on this clonotype: The junction does not match germline at one end; this may be a read error. In nucleotides, the CDR3 is TGCACCAGCAGCCAAGACCACGTGGCGGGAGAGACCCAGTACTTC. Residues: CTSSQDHVAGETQYF. The chain combines TRBV4-1 with TRBJ2-5, with a weak D call TRBD2 (5 bases). Germline-derived CDR1 and CDR2 are MGHRA and YSYEKL. The CDR3 length is 15 residues.

A remark on this clonotype: At one of its ends the junction is not consistent with the germline gene, which may arise from a read error. The rearrangement uses TRBV20-1 and TRBJ2-7, with D hard to call. Germline V gives CDR1 DFQATT, CDR2 SNEGSKA (reference sequence). CDR3 length: 11 residues. DNA for the CDR3: TGCAGTTCGGCTTCCCCGGGTGAGCAGCAGTTC. This encodes CSSASPGEQQF.

With respect to this clonotype: A single base separates this from a much larger clone, so it may be a read error. V and J are TRBV24-1 and TRBJ2-1; 10 bases map to TRBD1. This CDR3 is 16 amino acids long. V shed 4 bases and J 8 bases; nucleotides not matched to a gene: 10. CDR1 and CDR2 (germline): KGHDR, SFDVKD. The DNA of the CDR3 is TGTGCCACCAGTGACCTCCGGGGACAGGGGACCGATGAGCAGTTCTTC. It codes for CATSDLRGQGTDEQFF.

The gene calls are TRBV29-1 and TRBJ1-1; D gene unclear. Germline values: CDR1 SQVTM, CDR2 ANQGSEA. Deletions cut 1 base from V and 10 bases from J, with 22 bases between. The CDR3 length is 15 residues. The chain's CDR3 is CSVEVSTGVSEAAFF. DNA of the CDR3: TGCAGCGTTGAAGTATCTACCGGGGTCAGTGAGGCAGCTTTCTTT.

Remarks on this clonotype: Given a much more abundant clone one base away, this may be a read error. The chain recombines TRBV6-5 with TRBJ1-1; D possibly corresponds to TRBD1 (5 bases). Germline V gene sequence: CDR1 MNHEY, CDR2 SVGAGI. The CDR3 runs 13 residues. The CDR3 spells CASSSGSGTDAFF. CDR3 in DNA: TGTGCCAGCAGTTCAGGGTCTGGCACTGATGCTTTCTTT.

This clonotype was seen at least ten times. The V call is TRBV12-3 or TRBV12-4, the J call TRBJ2-7; tentatively, D is TRBD1 or TRBD2 (6 bases each). This CDR3 comprises 13 residues. V dropped 4 bases and J dropped 5 bases, with 12 bases sitting between them. In DNA, the CDR3 is TGTGCCAGCAGTTCGGGGGCAGTAAACGAGCAGTACTTC. Its protein product is CASSSGAVNEQYF.

The rearrangement joins TRBV7-2 to TRBJ2-7, with D tentatively TRBD2 (6 bases). In germline, CDR1 is SGHTA, CDR2 FQGNSA. Trimming shortened V by 3 bases and J by 0 bases, and 15 bases separated the two germline ends. There are 16 residues in the CDR3. The CDR3 sequence: CASSFPTRGDSYEQYF. In nucleotides, the CDR3 is TGTGCCAGCAGCTTTCCGACTAGGGGCGACTCCTACGAGCAGTACTTC. The variable domain in full, completed from reference TRBV7-2 and TRBJ2-7, reads GAGVSQSPSNKVTEKGKDVELRCDPISGHTALYWYRQSLGQGLEFLIYFQGNSAPDKSGLPSDRFSAERTGGSVSTLTIQRTQQEDSAVYLCASSFPTRGDSYEQYFGPGTRLTVT.

Concerning this clonotype itself: The junction and the germline gene differ at one end; a read error may be behind it. This chain links TRBV20-1 with TRBJ1-2, with a possible D match to TRBD1 (5 bases). This CDR3 contains 17 residues. Per germline, CDR1 DFQATT and CDR2 SNEGSKA (reference sequence). CDR3 nucleotides: TGCAGTCCTAGAGATAAGGGGCAGCCCAACTCTAACTATGGCTACACCTTC. Its protein product is CSPRDKGQPNSNYGYTF.

Points on this clonotype: The junction departs from the called germline gene at one end, perhaps through a read error. The V call is TRBV20-1, the J call TRBJ2-1; D is unclear. CDR1 and CDR2 (germline): DFQATT, SNEGSKA (reference sequence). The CDR3 is made up of 15 amino acids. The CDR3 sequence is CSAIVIGVVHNEQFF. The CDR3 DNA reads as TGCAGTGCTATAGTAATCGGAGTCGTCCACAATGAGCAGTTCTTT.

The gene calls are TRBV11-1 and TRBJ2-7; D gene ambiguous. The CDR3 sequence is 15 residues long. Trimming cost V 7 bases and J 5 bases, with 21 bases left between them. Germline-derived CDR1 and CDR2 are SGHAT and FQDESV (reference sequence). In DNA, the CDR3 is TGTGCCAGCAACTATTCTGGCGTGACCAGCCACGAGCAGTACTTC. This encodes CASNYSGVTSHEQYF.

About this clonotype itself: Possible read error: a much larger clone is one base away. The V and J genes are TRBV10-3 and TRBJ2-3; tentatively, D is TRBD2 (5 bases). Germline CDR1 reads ENHRY; CDR2 reads SYGVKD. CDR3 length: 13 amino acids. The CDR3, as DNA: TGTACCATCAGTGAGAAGCGGACAGATACGCAGTATTTT. Its translation is CTISEKRTDTQYF.

This clonotype has only one observation. The junction does not match germline at one end; this may be a read error. The chain combines TRBV4-3 with TRBJ2-3, with 8 bases that match TRBD2. The CDR3 is made up of 15 amino acids. Per the germline V gene, CDR1 is LGHNA and CDR2 is YSLEER. The CDR3 here is CASSQLAGSSDMQYF. The CDR3 DNA sequence: TGCGCCAGTAGCCAGTTAGCGGGGAGCTCAGATATGCAGTATTTT.

The rearrangement uses TRBV6-5 and TRBJ2-7; D may match TRBD1 or TRBD2 (5 bases each). V was shortened by 6 bases and J by 5 bases, with 17 bases between the two germline ends. Germline V gene lookup returns CDR1 MNHEY and CDR2 SVGAGI. CDR3 length equals 14 residues. The CDR3 sequence is CASRGTNGTHEQYF. Here the CDR3 DNA reads TGTGCCAGCAGAGGGACCAACGGCACTCACGAGCAGTACTTC.

This chain uses TRBV11-2 with TRBJ1-2; 8 bases map to TRBD1. The CDR3 length is 15 residues. The V gene end was trimmed by 0 bases and the J gene end by 6 bases; junction bases not matched to a gene: 6. Germline CDR1 and CDR2: SGHAT and FQNNGV. CDR3 coding DNA: TGTGCCAGCAGCTTAGATAGGCAGGGGGCGGATGGCTACACCTTC. Its protein is CASSLDRQGADGYTF. The whole variable domain, remainder taken from reference TRBV11-2 and TRBJ1-2, is EAGVAQSPRYKIIEKRQSVAFWCNPISGHATLYWYQQILGQGPKLLIQFQNNGVVDDSQLPKDRFSAERLKGVDSTLKIQPAKLEDSAVYLCASSLDRQGADGYTFGSGTRLTVV.

This rearrangement joins TRBV11-3 to TRBJ2-7; TRBD2 matches at 8 bases. The V gene end was trimmed by 5 bases and the J gene end by 13 bases; junction bases not matched to a gene: 19. This CDR3 has 15 amino acids. In germline, CDR1 is SGHNT, CDR2 YENEEA. CDR3 sequence: CASSPNSAGVYVQYF. The CDR3 region has the DNA TGTGCCAGCAGCCCGAACTCAGCGGGGGTCTACGTGCAATACTTC.